These T cell receptor beta chains were read from a single sample in a study of T cell responses to AZD1222 COVID-19 vaccine. Method: immunoSEQ multiplex PCR; TCRdb's copy keeps in-frame clones and lacks some. The sample consists of approximately 150,000 clones, approximately 90% of them appearing once. Sequences were derived from peripheral blood, sampled on day 0 of AZD1222 vaccination. These receptors were collected from an adult in good health. The CDR3 runs from the conserved cysteine through the conserved F or W. The D gene is left open where the match is weak. Rows may omit the clone size; those that give it use once, few, many or a size class.

TRBJ2-1,.,TRBD2,TRBV9,CASSVLAGANNEQFF,TGTGCCAGCAGCGTTCTAGCGGGAGCGAACAATGAGCAGTTCTTC
TRBJ1-5,few,.,TRBV10-3,CAISGVGNRGNQPQHF,TGTGCCATCAGTGGGGTTGGGAATAGGGGCAATCAGCCCCAGCATTTT
TRBJ2-7,.,TRBD1,TRBV6-5,CASSKRQGTYEQYF,TGTGCCAGCAGTAAAAGACAGGGGACCTACGAGCAGTACTTC
TRBJ2-5,few,TRBD2,TRBV3-1/TRBV3-2,CASHRREGLQETQYF,TGTGCCAGCCACAGGCGGGAGGGGTTACAAGAGACCCAGTACTTC
TRBJ1-3,few,.,TRBV5-1,CASSLAGYGNTIYF,TGCGCCAGCAGCTTGGCGGGTTACGGAAACACCATATATTTT
TRBJ1-4,.,.,TRBV9,CASSVARAINEKLFF,TGTGCCAGCAGCGTAGCCCGGGCCATTAATGAAAAACTGTTTTTT
TRBJ2-1,.,.,TRBV5-1,CASSLASPTYNEQFF,TGCGCCAGCAGCTTGGCTAGCCCAACCTACAATGAGCAGTTCTTC
TRBJ1-1,.,.,TRBV19,CASSKGRGRGITEAFF,TGTGCCAGTAGTAAAGGAAGAGGTCGCGGCATCACTGAAGCTTTCTTT
TRBJ1-1,.,TRBD1,TRBV11-3,CASSRTGRTEAFF,TGTGCCAGCAGCCGGACAGGGAGGACTGAAGCTTTCTTT
TRBJ2-5,.,.,TRBV7-8,CASSLNGLGETQYF,TGTGCCAGCAGCTTAAACGGCTTAGGAGAGACCCAGTACTTC
TRBJ2-7,.,TRBD2,TRBV5-1,CASSVVSGRYEQYF,TGCGCCAGCAGCGTGGTCAGCGGGAGATACGAGCAGTACTTC
TRBJ2-2,once,.,TRBV5-1,CASSLWGIGTGELFF,TGCGCCAGCAGCTTGTGGGGTATCGGCACCGGGGAGCTGTTTTTT
TRBJ1-4,.,.,TRBV28,CASSLVRGEKLFF,TGTGCCAGCAGTTTGGTGCGAGGGGAAAAACTGTTTTTT
TRBJ1-2,.,.,TRBV28,CASSSSDSGPGYTF,TGTGCCAGCAGTTCATCGGACAGCGGACCTGGCTACACCTTC
TRBJ1-6,.,.,TRBV4-3,CASSQDRVLNSPLHF,TGCGCCAGCAGCCAAGACCGGGTTCTTAATTCACCCCTCCACTTT
TRBJ2-1,.,TRBD2,TRBV5-1,CASSLGGSLYNEQFF,TGCGCCAGCAGCTTGGGCGGGAGTCTCTACAATGAGCAGTTCTTC
TRBJ2-7,.,TRBD2,TRBV19,CASKSLAATPGEQYF,TGTGCCAGTAAAAGCCTAGCGGCGACCCCCGGCGAGCAGTACTTC
TRBJ1-2,.,.,TRBV3-1/TRBV3-2,CASSQTPLGYTF,TGTGCCAGCAGCCAAACCCCACTTGGCTACACCTTC
TRBJ1-6,.,.,TRBV27,CASSLTGLNSPLHF,TGTGCCAGCAGTTTAACAGGGTTGAATTCACCCCTCCACTTT
TRBJ1-2,.,.,TRBV5-1,CASSLGEAGLYGYTF,TGCGCCAGCAGCTTGGGAGAAGCAGGGCTCTATGGCTACACCTTC
TRBJ2-5,.,TRBD2,TRBV9,CASSVGASGSPWETQYF,TGTGCCAGCAGCGTAGGGGCTAGCGGGAGTCCGTGGGAGACCCAGTACTTC
TRBJ1-2,once,TRBD1,TRBV27,CASAETGARGYTF,TGTGCCAGCGCGGAAACAGGGGCGCGCGGCTACACCTTC
TRBJ1-3,.,.,TRBV7-9,CASSYHRDNSGNTIYF,TGTGCCAGCAGCTATCACCGGGACAACTCTGGAAACACCATATATTTT
TRBJ2-1,.,.,TRBV5-4,CASSLDSTYNEQFF,TGTGCCAGCAGCTTGGACAGTACCTACAATGAGCAGTTCTTC
TRBJ1-1,.,TRBD1,TRBV5-1,CASSRTGLPTEAFF,TGCGCCAGCAGCAGGACAGGGTTACCGACTGAAGCTTTCTTT
TRBJ2-1,.,TRBD2,TRBV28,CASSLLRAGGAYNEQFF,TGTGCCAGCAGTTTATTGAGGGCGGGAGGGGCCTACAATGAGCAGTTCTTC
TRBJ1-4,.,.,TRBV5-1,CASSLAGRATNEKLFF,TGCGCCAGCAGCTTGGCGGGCCGCGCAACTAATGAAAAACTGTTTTTT
TRBJ2-1,.,TRBD2,TRBV10-3,CAISEVTGTSGYNEQFF,TGTGCCATCAGTGAGGTTACCGGGACTAGCGGCTACAATGAGCAGTTCTTC
TRBJ2-1,.,.,TRBV7-2,CASSPWDSTYNEQFF,TGTGCCAGCAGCCCGTGGGACTCGACCTACAATGAGCAGTTCTTC
TRBJ1-5,.,.,TRBV27,CASKGGSGNQPQHF,TGTGCCAGCAAGGGGGGTAGCGGCAATCAGCCCCAGCATTTT
TRBJ2-1,.,TRBD2,TRBV14,CTSSQGLAGSEQFF,TGTACCAGCAGCCAAGGGCTAGCGGGATCTGAGCAGTTCTTC
TRBJ1-1,once,.,TRBV25-1,CASSPRGGITEAFF,TGTGCCAGCAGTCCACGGGGAGGGATCACTGAAGCTTTCTTT
TRBJ1-3,.,.,TRBV15,CATSRTLFSGNTIYF,TGTGCCACCAGCAGAACTTTGTTCTCTGGAAACACCATATATTTT
TRBJ1-2,few,.,TRBV4-1,CASSQDVGGLDYGYTF,TGCGCCAGCAGCCAAGATGTGGGGGGGTTAGACTATGGCTACACCTTC
TRBJ1-3,.,.,TRBV5-1,CASSLSFSGNTIYF,TGCGCCAGCAGCTTGAGTTTCTCTGGAAACACCATATATTTT
TRBJ2-3,.,TRBD1,TRBV29-1,CSETYRGQSTQYF,TGCAGCGAAACCTACAGGGGGCAATCTACGCAGTATTTT
TRBJ1-6,.,.,TRBV7-9,CASSLDLGTSPLHF,TGTGCCAGCAGCTTAGATTTGGGGACCTCACCCCTCCACTTT
TRBJ2-7,.,.,TRBV6-5,CASSYSRTSYEQYF,TGTGCCAGCAGTTACTCACGCACGTCCTACGAGCAGTACTTC
TRBJ1-4,.,.,TRBV5-5,CASSLAPGRNEKLFF,TGTGCCAGCAGCTTGGCTCCGGGACGTAATGAAAAACTGTTTTTT
TRBJ2-5,.,TRBD2,TRBV5-1,CASSLAVAGETQYF,TGCGCCAGCAGCTTGGCGGTAGCGGGAGAGACCCAGTACTTC
TRBJ2-1,.,TRBD2,TRBV19,CASSIGLAAIYNEQFF,TGTGCCAGTAGTATAGGGCTAGCGGCAATCTACAATGAGCAGTTCTTC
TRBJ2-5,.,TRBD1,TRBV2,CASSADRAETQYF,TGTGCCAGCAGCGCAGACAGGGCAGAGACCCAGTACTTC
TRBJ2-3,.,.,TRBV28,CASSSRGSVDF,TGTGCCAGCAGTTCTCGGGGGAGTGTTGATTTT
TRBJ2-7,.,TRBD2,TRBV7-6,CASSLGLAGGPYEQYF,TGTGCCAGCAGCTTAGGACTAGCGGGAGGGCCCTACGAGCAGTACTTC
TRBJ1-6,.,.,TRBV4-2,CASSQDINRVDSPLHF,TGTGCCAGCAGCCAAGATATAAATAGGGTTGATTCACCCCTCCACTTT
TRBJ1-1,.,.,TRBV28,CASTSTLRGLNTEAFF,TGTGCCAGCACCTCTACATTAAGGGGGTTGAACACTGAAGCTTTCTTT
TRBJ2-7,.,TRBD1,TRBV4-3,CASSQEGTGVYEQYF,TGCGCCAGCAGCCAAGAGGGGACAGGTGTCTACGAGCAGTACTTC
TRBJ2-3,.,TRBD2,TRBV15,CATSRGLDTDTQYF,TGTGCCACCAGCCGGGGACTAGACACAGATACGCAGTATTTT
TRBJ1-1,few,.,TRBV12-3/TRBV12-4,CASSTTANTEAFF,TGTGCCAGCAGTACGACAGCGAACACTGAAGCTTTCTTT
TRBJ1-6,.,.,TRBV4-3,CASSWGQNSPLHF,TGCGCCAGCAGCTGGGGTCAGAATTCACCCCTCCACTTT
TRBJ1-1,.,.,TRBV7-2,CASSLNFEGTEAFF,TGTGCCAGCAGCTTAAACTTCGAAGGCACTGAAGCTTTCTTT
TRBJ1-2,.,TRBD1,TRBV20-1,CSASSRQGYGYTF,TGCAGTGCTAGTTCCCGACAGGGCTATGGCTACACCTTC
TRBJ2-5,.,TRBD2,TRBV5-1,CASSRTGLAAQETQYF,TGCGCCAGCAGCAGGACGGGACTAGCGGCTCAAGAGACCCAGTACTTC
TRBJ2-7,.,TRBD1,TRBV9,CASSVGTGGINEQYF,TGTGCCAGCAGCGTAGGTACAGGGGGGATCAACGAGCAGTACTTC